One sample yielded the 32 T cell receptor beta chains listed below, sequenced in a study of Graves' ophthalmopathy and Graves' hyperthyroidism. Beta-chain TCR CDR3 regions were amplified from RNA transcripts. First-round RT-PCR used HTBI primers; second-round multiplex PCR followed. TCRdb redid the calling of the multiplex PCR reads with MiXCR, one entry per CDR3 protein. The sample includes roughly 500,000 distinct CDR3 sequences, roughly an eighth seen only once; the top ten take roughly 9.8%. Material for sequencing was blood. The receptor source for this set is a woman aged 25 to 39 with Graves' ophthalmopathy.

The chain combines TRBV11-2 with TRBJ2-5, with D possibly matching TRBD2 (5 bases). Trimming removed 5 bases at V and 3 bases at J, with 13 bases between. Germline V gene lookup returns CDR1 SGHAT and CDR2 FQNNGV. CDR3 length: 14 amino acids. CDR3 nucleotides: TGTGCCAGCAGCCAGGAGGCCATGGAAGAGACCCAGTACTTC. Translating gives CASSQEAMEETQYF. Looking up the rest from reference TRBV11-2 and TRBJ2-5 gives the full variable domain: EAGVAQSPRYKIIEKRQSVAFWCNPISGHATLYWYQQILGQGPKLLIQFQNNGVVDDSQLPKDRFSAERLKGVDSTLKIQPAKLEDSAVYLCASSQEAMEETQYFGPGTRLLVL.

Comments on this clonotype: It is likely a read error, because the conserved phenylalanine at the end of the CDR3 is missing. The rearrangement uses TRBV5-1 and TRBJ2-7, with a possible D match to TRBD1 (5 bases). The CDR3 spans 16 residues. Germline V gene lookup returns CDR1 SGHRS and CDR2 YFSETQ. V lost 4 bases, J lost 0 bases, and 17 bases lay in between. The CDR3 DNA sequence: TGCGCCAGCAGCCCCGGGCAGGGCTTAAGCTCCTACGAGCAGTACTCC. This gives the protein CASSPGQGLSSYEQYS.

This clonotype occurred many times. The gene calls are TRBV20-1 and TRBJ1-1; TRBD1 is a possible D gene (5 bases). CDR1 is DFQATT, CDR2 SNEGSKA, per germline (reference sequence). V gave up 4 bases and J gave up 6 bases, with 18 bases separating them. The CDR3 is 14 residues long. CDR3 region: CSATGLTVRAEAFF. CDR3 in DNA: TGCAGTGCTACGGGACTCACGGTAAGGGCTGAAGCTTTCTTT.

This clonotype was seen at least ten times. The rearrangement joins TRBV12-3 or TRBV12-4 to TRBJ1-2; TRBD1 matches at 10 bases. The V gene end was trimmed by 3 bases and the J gene end by 8 bases; junction bases not matched to a gene: 12. The CDR3 length is 16 residues. In DNA form, the CDR3 reads TGTGCCAGCAGTTTGGGCGGGACAGGGGAGGTAGGGGGCTACACCTTC. Translated: CASSLGGTGEVGGYTF.

In this sample, this clonotype turned up many times. V and J are TRBV5-1 and TRBJ2-7; D tentatively reads TRBD1 or TRBD2 (5 bases each). Trimming stripped 3 bases from V and 4 bases from J, with 29 bases between. The CDR3 length is 19 residues. Germline assignment: CDR1 SGHRS and CDR2 YFSETQ. CDR3 in DNA: TGCGCCAGCAGCTCCAATCGCCACCAATCGGGACGCAAGATATACGAGCAGTACTTC. This codes for CASSSNRHQSGRKIYEQYF.

The chain employs TRBV13 and TRBJ1-3; 10 bases are shared with TRBD1. V was pared by 6 bases and J by 2 bases, with 13 bases of the junction left unmatched. The CDR3 loop spans 18 amino acids. Germline V gene lookup returns CDR1 PRHDT and CDR2 FYEKMQ (reference sequence). The CDR3 sequence is CASRQTGGGGFTGNTIYF. The CDR3 region has the DNA TGTGCCAGCAGGCAGACAGGGGGCGGAGGTTTTACTGGAAACACCATATATTTT.

This clonotype was counted ten times or more. The CDR3 region is CASSPTLRSWDGYTF. CDR3 coding DNA: TGTGCCAGCAGCCCGACCCTAAGAAGTTGGGATGGCTACACCTTC. The chain uses TRBV7-2 and TRBJ1-2; no reliable D call. This CDR3 contains 15 residues. V dropped 5 bases and J dropped 6 bases, with 19 bases sitting between them. Germline V lookup: CDR1 SGHTA, CDR2 FQGNSA.

The sample holds many counts of this clonotype. The genes are TRBV6-4 and TRBJ2-2; TRBD1 matches 7 bases. V trimming: 10 bases; J trimming: 6 bases; junction bases outside the gene matches: 8. The germline V gene encodes CDR1 MRHNA and CDR2 SNTAGT. The CDR3 covers 13 residues. The CDR3 sequence: CATSDRESGELFF. DNA for the CDR3: TGTGCCACCTCAGACAGGGAGTCCGGGGAGCTGTTTTTT.

At least ten counts were recorded for this clonotype. The CDR3 DNA reads as TGTGCCAGCAGTGAAATGCCACAGGAGTACGAGCAGTACTTC. The encoded protein is CASSEMPQEYEQYF. This chain connects TRBV6-1 to TRBJ2-7; tentatively, D is TRBD1 (5 bases). Germline assignment: CDR1 MNHNS and CDR2 SASEGT. Between the trimmed V and J ends, which lost 2 bases and 4 bases, there was a span of 12 bases. This CDR3 region has 14 residues.

The chain couples TRBV6-1 to TRBJ2-1; 8 nucleotides match TRBD2. The CDR3 has 15 residues. V shed 3 bases, J shed 1 base, and the junction held 2 bases outside the gene matches. Germline V gives CDR1 MNHNS, CDR2 SASEGT. As DNA, the CDR3 is TGTGCCAGCAGTGAGGTAGCGGGATCCTACAATGAGCAGTTCTTC. This codes for CASSEVAGSYNEQFF.

The chain links TRBV15 to TRBJ2-6, with D maybe TRBD2 (5 bases). Trimming cost V 7 bases and J 0 bases, with 13 bases left between them. From germline, CDR1 is LNHNV and CDR2 YYDKDF (reference sequence). The CDR3 spans 16 residues. The CDR3: CATTQLGDSGANVLTF. CDR3 nucleotides: TGTGCCACCACCCAGTTGGGAGACTCTGGGGCCAACGTCCTGACTTTC.

This clonotype was seen repeatedly, ten times or more. The rearrangement uses TRBV27 and TRBJ2-7, with TRBD2 as a possible D gene (5 bases). The CDR3 contains 15 residues. Trimming took off 3 bases at V and 4 bases at J, with 16 bases between the two ends. Germline CDR1 MNHEY, CDR2 SMNVEV (reference sequence). The CDR3 region is CASSFHPGPGYEQYF. DNA for the CDR3: TGTGCCAGCAGTTTCCATCCTGGACCGGGATACGAGCAGTACTTC.

This clonotype was found many times. The genes are TRBV4-1 and TRBJ1-3; no clear D. Germline V CDR1 and CDR2: MGHRA, YSYEKL. The CDR3 spans 15 residues. V lost 7 bases and J 1 base, leaving 14 bases between the germline ends. The CDR3 loop reads CASTPTRESGNTIYF. In DNA form, the CDR3 reads TGCGCCAGCACCCCTACCCGGGAATCTGGAAACACCATATATTTT.

This clonotype has more than one count but fewer than ten. This rearrangement joins TRBV10-3 to TRBJ2-5; D is perhaps TRBD1 or TRBD2 (5 bases each). Germline V gives CDR1 ENHRY, CDR2 SYGVKD. The CDR3 has 16 residues. V gave up 2 bases and J gave up 2 bases, with 15 bases separating them. DNA for the CDR3: TGTGCCATCAGTGAGATCGGGACCCCCGGGCAAGAGACCCAGTACTTC. This encodes CAISEIGTPGQETQYF.

V usage is TRBV4-1 and J usage is TRBJ2-7; perhaps TRBD2 as D (5 bases). CDR3 length: 16 residues. Trimming removed 3 bases at V and 6 bases at J, with 21 bases between. Germline V gives CDR1 MGHRA, CDR2 YSYEKL. The CDR3 sequence is CASSHPRLPGNSEQYF. CDR3 bases: TGCGCCAGCAGCCACCCCAGACTCCCCGGGAACAGCGAGCAGTACTTC.

This clonotype was seen many times. This chain connects TRBV12-3 or TRBV12-4 to TRBJ2-4, with no clear D. CDR3 length: 14 residues. V was trimmed by 4 bases and J by 5 bases, leaving 12 bases between them. The CDR3 DNA reads as TGTGCCAGCAGTTATACGGGCCTCCAAAACATTCAGTACTTC. It encodes CASSYTGLQNIQYF.

The V call is TRBV12-3 or TRBV12-4, the J call TRBJ1-2; D unclear. This CDR3 comprises 14 residues. Trimming shortened V by 6 bases and J by 3 bases, and 14 bases separated the two germline ends. Here the CDR3 DNA reads TGTGCCAGCAGCCGGAATCTCCGGGACTATGGCTACACCTTC. Its protein is CASSRNLRDYGYTF.

The chain carries TRBV6-2 or TRBV6-3 and TRBJ2-4; D unclear. With 5 bases removed from V and 3 bases from J, the gap between germline ends came to 14 bases. Germline values: CDR1 MNHEY, CDR2 SVGEGT. This CDR3 spans 15 amino acids. This CDR3 reads CASSAKSLGKNIQYF. The CDR3 nucleotides read TGTGCCAGCAGTGCCAAATCCTTGGGCAAAAACATTCAGTACTTC.

The gene calls are TRBV28 and TRBJ2-7, with 9 bases fitting TRBD2. Germline V gene lookup returns CDR1 MDHEN and CDR2 SYDVKM. The CDR3 loop spans 15 amino acids. Germline trimming cut 5 bases from V and 4 bases from J; bases unmatched to any gene: 9. CDR3 sequence (DNA): TGTGCCAGCAGTGACGGAGTAGCGGGAGAGTACGAGCAGTACTTC. Protein: CASSDGVAGEYEQYF. Using reference TRBV28 and TRBJ2-7 for the parts outside the CDR3, the full variable domain is DVKVTQSSRYLVKRTGEKVFLECVQDMDHENMFWYRQDPGLGLRLIYFSYDVKMKEKGDIPEGYSVSREKKERFSLILESASTNQTSMYLCASSDGVAGEYEQYFGPGTRLTVT.

This clonotype was recorded many times. The chain is built from TRBV29-1 and TRBJ2-7; the match to TRBD1 covers 8 bases. The length of the CDR3 is 13 residues. Germline V gene data show CDR1 as SQVTM and CDR2 as ANQGSEA. Trimming removed 6 bases from V and 1 base from J; junction bases left unmatched: 5. CDR3 sequence: CSVRRQGSYEQYF. The CDR3 region has the DNA TGCAGCGTGAGGCGACAGGGGTCCTACGAGCAGTACTTC.

This clonotype was counted ten times or more. This rearrangement joins TRBV19 to TRBJ1-1; no clear D. Trimming stripped 5 bases from V and 1 base from J, with 8 bases between. The germline V gene has CDR1 LNHDA and CDR2 SQIVND (reference sequence). This CDR3 is 13 amino acids long. For the CDR3, the DNA is TGTGCCAGTAGTCAAACCCCGAACACTGAAGCTTTCTTT. Translation gives CASSQTPNTEAFF.

This clonotype has a count of ten or more. The CDR3 loop reads CASSISPNYGYTF. For the CDR3, the DNA is TGTGCCAGTAGTATCAGCCCTAACTATGGCTACACCTTC. The chain joins TRBV19 to TRBJ1-2; D unclear. The CDR3 contains 13 residues. Deletions cut 3 bases from V and 0 bases from J, with 5 bases between. Germline assignment: CDR1 LNHDA and CDR2 SQIVND (reference sequence). The variable domain in full, with the rest retrieved from reference TRBV19 and TRBJ1-2, is DGGITQSPKYLFRKEGQNVTLSCEQNLNHDAMYWYRQDPGQGLRLIYYSQIVNDFQKGDIAEGYSVSREKKESFPLTVTSAQKNPTAFYLCASSISPNYGYTFGSGTRLTVV.

This clonotype has ten or more counts. The genes are TRBV10-2 and TRBJ1-3; 7 bases fit TRBD1. V lost 6 bases and J lost 3; bases outside the gene matches: 5. Per germline, CDR1 WSHSY and CDR2 SAAADI. The CDR3 totals 14 residues. The CDR3 DNA sequence: TGCGCCAGCAGCAGGGGGTTGGATGGAAACACCATATATTTT. Its translation: CASSRGLDGNTIYF.

There are many counts of this clonotype. The chain combines TRBV20-1 with TRBJ1-1; no firm D call. CDR1 and CDR2 from the germline V gene are DFQATT and SNEGSKA (reference sequence). The CDR3 loop spans 15 amino acids. V was clipped by 0 bases and J by 4 bases, with 15 bases between them. The CDR3 loop reads CSARDPSGWGTEAFF. In DNA, the CDR3 is TGCAGTGCTAGAGATCCATCCGGATGGGGCACTGAAGCTTTCTTT.

Only a few counts were recorded for this clonotype. This sequence joins TRBV4-1 and TRBJ2-5, with a weak D call TRBD2 (6 bases). Trimming cost V 4 bases and J 0 bases, with 15 bases left between them. The CDR3 consists of 16 residues. Germline assignment: CDR1 MGHRA and CDR2 YSYEKL. The CDR3 protein is CASSRPGTQYQETQYF. The CDR3 bases are TGCGCCAGCAGCCGCCCGGGGACTCAGTACCAAGAGACCCAGTACTTC.

V and J are TRBV7-8 and TRBJ2-2, with 13 bases that match TRBD2. This CDR3 region has 18 residues. V was pared by 7 bases and J by 4 bases, with 12 bases of the junction left unmatched. Germline V gene data show CDR1 as SGHVS and CDR2 as FQNEAQ. As DNA, the CDR3 is TGTGCCAGCACCTTCGTCGGACTAGCGGGGGACTTCACCGGGGAGCTGTTTTTT. Its protein product is CASTFVGLAGDFTGELFF.

To note about this clonotype: Sequence at one end of the junction differs from germline and may be a read error. This chain uses TRBV3-1 with TRBJ1-2, with D uncertain. The length of the CDR3 is 13 residues. The germline CDR1 and CDR2 sequences are LGHDT and YNNKEL (reference sequence). For the CDR3, the DNA is TGTGCCAGCAGCCACGGAGGTACCTATGGCTACAGCTTC. Its protein is CASSHGGTYGYSF.

This clonotype was seen repeatedly, ten times or more. The gene calls are TRBV6-5 and TRBJ2-7; D ambiguous. CDR3 length equals 17 residues. CDR1 is MNHEY and CDR2 is SVGAGI in the germline V gene. The ends were cut back, 2 bases at V and 0 bases at J, with 17 bases in the middle. CDR3 protein: CASSYRSTDDDSYEQYF. In DNA, the CDR3 is TGTGCCAGCAGTTACCGGTCCACGGACGACGACTCCTACGAGCAGTACTTC.

In this sample, this clonotype turned up a few times. The germline gene is not matched at one end of the junction; a read error may be the cause. The CDR3 sequence is CAWSVSAYQGTQYF. CDR3 sequence (DNA): TGTGCCTGGAGTGTCTCAGCGTACCAAGGGACCCAGTACTTC. The J gene is TRBJ2-5, the V gene TRBV30; D ambiguous. The CDR3 length is 14 residues. CDR1 is GTSNPN and CDR2 is SVGIG in the germline V gene (reference sequence).

The rearrangement links TRBV3-1 to TRBJ2-5, with 13 positions matching TRBD2. Per germline, CDR1 LGHDT and CDR2 YNNKEL (reference sequence). Germline trimming cut 3 bases from V and 2 bases from J; bases unmatched to any gene: 15. The CDR3 covers 20 residues. The CDR3 nucleotides read TGTGCCAGCAGCCAGATAACGTTCGGGACTAGCGGGGAAAATCAAGAGACCCAGTACTTC. It codes for CASSQITFGTSGENQETQYF.

Many counts were recorded for this clonotype. Here the CDR3 reads CASSPRQQETQYF. In DNA, the CDR3 is TGTGCCAGCTCACCACGACAGCAAGAGACCCAGTACTTC. The V and J genes are TRBV18 and TRBJ2-5, with a possible D match to TRBD1 (5 bases). CDR1 KGHSH and CDR2 LQKENI come from the germline V gene. CDR3 length equals 13 residues. Trimming took 1 base from V and 2 from J, leaving 5 bases between them.

This clonotype was found many times. The chain couples TRBV11-2 to TRBJ2-5; tentatively, D is TRBD2 (5 bases). CDR1 SGHAT and CDR2 FQNNGV come from the germline V gene. V dropped 5 bases and J dropped 4 bases, with 14 bases sitting between them. The CDR3 is 14 residues long. The CDR3 region has the DNA TGTGCCAGCAGCCGGATGAGAGGGCGAGAGACCCAGTACTTC. Translation gives CASSRMRGRETQYF.